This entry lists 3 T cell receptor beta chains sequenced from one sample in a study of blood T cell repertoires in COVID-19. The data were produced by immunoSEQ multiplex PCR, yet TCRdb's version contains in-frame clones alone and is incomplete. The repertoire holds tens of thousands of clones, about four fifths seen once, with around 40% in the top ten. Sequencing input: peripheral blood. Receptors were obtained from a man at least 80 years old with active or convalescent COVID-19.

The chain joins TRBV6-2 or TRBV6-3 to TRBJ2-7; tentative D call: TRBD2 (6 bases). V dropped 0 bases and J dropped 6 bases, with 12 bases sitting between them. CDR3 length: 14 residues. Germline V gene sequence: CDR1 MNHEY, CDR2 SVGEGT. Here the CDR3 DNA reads TGTGCCAGCAGTTACTCCGCGCGGGGTAGCGAGCAGTACTTC. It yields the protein CASSYSARGSEQYF.

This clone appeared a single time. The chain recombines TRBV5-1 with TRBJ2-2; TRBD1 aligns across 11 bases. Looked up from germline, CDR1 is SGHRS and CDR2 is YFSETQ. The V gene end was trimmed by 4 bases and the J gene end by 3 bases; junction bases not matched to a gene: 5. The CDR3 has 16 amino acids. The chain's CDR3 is CASSQGTGGYTGELFF. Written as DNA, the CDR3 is TGCGCCAGCAGCCAGGGGACAGGGGGGTACACCGGGGAGCTGTTTTTT. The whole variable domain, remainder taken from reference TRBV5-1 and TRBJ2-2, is KAGVTQTPRYLIKTRGQQVTLSCSPISGHRSVSWYQQTPGQGLQFLFEYFSETQRNKGNFPGRFSGRQFSNSRSEMNVSTLELGDSALYLCASSQGTGGYTGELFFGEGSRLTVL.

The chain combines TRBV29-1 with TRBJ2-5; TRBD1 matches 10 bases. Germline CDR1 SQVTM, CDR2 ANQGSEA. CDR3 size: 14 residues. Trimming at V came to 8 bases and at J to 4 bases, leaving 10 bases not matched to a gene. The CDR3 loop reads CSSRQGAGRETQYF. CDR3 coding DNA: TGCAGCAGTCGACAGGGGGCAGGGAGAGAGACCCAGTACTTC.